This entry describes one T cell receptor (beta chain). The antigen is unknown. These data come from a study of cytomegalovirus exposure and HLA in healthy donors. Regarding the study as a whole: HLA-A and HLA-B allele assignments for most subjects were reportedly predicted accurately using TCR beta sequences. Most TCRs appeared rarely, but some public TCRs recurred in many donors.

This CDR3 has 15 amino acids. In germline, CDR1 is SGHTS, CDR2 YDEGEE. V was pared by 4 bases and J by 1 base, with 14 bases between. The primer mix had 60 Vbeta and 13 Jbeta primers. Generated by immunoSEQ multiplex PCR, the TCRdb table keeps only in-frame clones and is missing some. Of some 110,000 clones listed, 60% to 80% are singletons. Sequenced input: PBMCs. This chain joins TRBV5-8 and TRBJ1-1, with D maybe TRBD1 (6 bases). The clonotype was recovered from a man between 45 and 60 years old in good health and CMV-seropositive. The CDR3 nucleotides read TGTGCCAGCAGCCCTCAGGGGAGGGCGAACACTGAAGCTTTCTTT. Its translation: CASSPQGRANTEAFF.